These 15 T cell receptor beta chains were sequenced from one sample in a study of blood T cell repertoires in COVID-19. Repertoires were generated with immunoSEQ multiplex PCR, while TCRdb's copy carries only in-frame clones and drops some. This sample has 250,000 to 300,000 clones; about 88% occur once, and the top ten carry over 2%. Sample: PBMCs or T cells enriched from blood (not recorded which). The receptors here all came from a woman aged 60-75 years in a cohort exposed to, infected with or recovered from COVID-19 (not recorded which).

The J gene is TRBJ1-2, the V gene TRBV3-1 (or the pseudogene TRBV3-2); the match to TRBD1 covers 7 bases. V lost 2 bases, J lost 7 bases, and 7 bases stayed unmatched. The CDR3 loop spans 14 amino acids. Looked up from germline, CDR1 is LGHDT and CDR2 is YNNKEL (reference sequence). The CDR3 loop reads CASSQNRDSTGYTF. CDR3 coding DNA: TGTGCCAGCAGCCAAAACCGGGACAGCACTGGCTACACCTTC.

The chain couples TRBV7-9 to TRBJ2-7, with TRBD2 as a possible D gene (7 bases). There are 15 residues in the CDR3. Trimming left V 1 base short and J 3 bases short, with 13 bases between. The germline CDR1 and CDR2 sequences are SEHNR and FQNEAQ (reference sequence). The CDR3 region has the DNA TGTGCCAGCAGCTTAGGGGGGCTAGCGGTCTACGAGCAGTACTTC. It translates to CASSLGGLAVYEQYF.

The V call is TRBV7-2, the J call TRBJ2-7, with 10 positions matching TRBD2. Germline lookup yields CDR1 SGHTA and CDR2 FQGNSA. Trimming removed 2 bases from V and 7 bases from J; junction bases left unmatched: 8. CDR3 length: 15 amino acids. CDR3 coding DNA: TGTGCCAGCAGCTTACAACGGCTAGCGGGAGTAGAGCAGTACTTC. This translates into CASSLQRLAGVEQYF.

The chain couples TRBV7-3 to TRBJ2-5; TRBD2 is a possible D gene (5 bases). From germline, CDR1 is SGHTA and CDR2 FQGTGA. The length of the CDR3 is 15 residues. V dropped 5 bases and J dropped 4 bases, with 17 bases sitting between them. The CDR3 region has the DNA TGTGCCAGCAGCCCCGGGTGGGGAGAACGAGAGACCCAGTACTTC. The encoded protein is CASSPGWGERETQYF.

Remarks on this clone: Within the sample, other DNA sequences also encode this same CDR3. V is TRBV11-3 and J is TRBJ2-1; the D is unclear. This CDR3 region has 12 residues. The germline V gene has CDR1 SGHNT and CDR2 YENEEA. Trimming shortened V by 5 bases and J by 7 bases, and 9 bases separated the two germline ends. As DNA, the CDR3 is TGTGCCAGCAGCCTTGGAGAGAATGAGCAGTTCTTC. It codes for CASSLGENEQFF.

This chain links TRBV5-5 with TRBJ1-4, with 11 nucleotides matching TRBD1. The length of the CDR3 is 14 residues. CDR1 SGHKS and CDR2 YYEKEE come from the germline V gene (reference sequence). V shed 4 bases and J 7 bases; nucleotides not matched to a gene: 3. The chain's CDR3 is CASSLGTGGEKLFF. CDR3 sequence (DNA): TGTGCCAGCAGCCTCGGGACAGGGGGTGAAAAACTGTTTTTT.

The V and J genes are TRBV6-2 or TRBV6-3 and TRBJ1-5; D gene uncertain. Per germline, CDR1 MNHEY and CDR2 SVGEGT. The CDR3 extends over 14 amino acids. The germline V and J ends were trimmed by 5 bases and 9 bases, with 17 bases remaining between them. CDR3 bases: TGTGCCAGCAGTCCCCTTGGATCCCCGGGGCCCCAGCATTTT. This encodes CASSPLGSPGPQHF.

CDR3 sequence reads: CASSLVGTVYEQYF. Written as DNA, the CDR3 is TGTGCCAGCAGCTTAGTGGGGACAGTCTACGAGCAGTACTTC. The rearrangement joins TRBV7-2 to TRBJ2-7; TRBD1 aligns across 7 bases. CDR1 and CDR2 from the germline V gene are SGHTA and FQGNSA. With V trimmed by 1 base and J by 3 bases, 3 bases remained unmatched. The CDR3 sequence is 14 residues long.

The chain couples TRBV5-1 to TRBJ2-7; 9 bases are shared with TRBD1. The CDR3 runs 16 residues. Germline CDR1 reads SGHRS; CDR2 reads YFSETQ. J was trimmed by 6 bases and V by 0 bases; bases with no gene match: 10. In DNA form, the CDR3 reads TGCGCCAGCAGCTTGGTGTTGGGGACAGGGCTCTCCGAGCAGTACTTC. Translation: CASSLVLGTGLSEQYF.

The chain employs TRBV24-1 and TRBJ1-5; TRBD1 matches 8 bases. This CDR3 is built from 16 residues. The germline V gene has CDR1 KGHDR and CDR2 SFDVKD. V was clipped by 2 bases and J by 6 bases; unmatched bases: 8. CDR3 sequence: CATSDSTPGGTQPQHF. CDR3 bases: TGTGCCACCAGTGATTCCACCCCAGGGGGCACTCAGCCCCAGCATTTT.

This chain joins TRBV5-1 and TRBJ1-2; 11 bases match TRBD1. After removal of 3 bases from V and 8 bases from J, the junction contained 6 bases not matched to a gene. The CDR3 consists of 14 residues. Germline loops: CDR1 SGHRS, CDR2 YFSETQ. The CDR3 sequence is CASSSDRGLRGYTF. Here the CDR3 DNA reads TGCGCCAGCAGCTCGGACAGGGGGCTAAGGGGCTACACCTTC.

The chain links TRBV4-1 to TRBJ2-1; D is possibly TRBD2 (6 bases). Looked up from germline, CDR1 is MGHRA and CDR2 is YSYEKL. Deletions cut 5 bases from V and 4 bases from J, with 12 bases between. The CDR3 totals 14 residues. CDR3 protein: CASSLEGLYNEQFF. Written as DNA, the CDR3 is TGCGCCAGCAGCTTAGAGGGACTTTACAATGAGCAGTTCTTC.

This rearrangement joins TRBV7-3 to TRBJ1-1; 7 bases agree with TRBD1. The V segment lost 0 bases and the J segment 4 bases; nucleotides outside the gene matches: 2. The CDR3 loop spans 14 amino acids. Germline CDR1 and CDR2: SGHTA and FQGTGA. The CDR3 region has the DNA TGTGCCAGCAGCTTAACAGAGGGGGCCACTGAAGCTTTCTTT. Translation gives CASSLTEGATEAFF.

This clone was counted a single time. For the CDR3, the DNA is TGCGCCAGCAGCCCCCTTGGGAGCGGGAGGTACGAGCAGTACTTC. Protein product: CASSPLGSGRYEQYF. The chain carries TRBV5-1 and TRBJ2-7; TRBD2 agrees at 9 bases. The CDR3 is 15 amino acids. The V segment lost 4 bases and the J segment 4 bases; nucleotides outside the gene matches: 9. The germline V gene has CDR1 SGHRS and CDR2 YFSETQ.

J is TRBJ1-6 and V is TRBV7-2; 8 bases line up with TRBD1. Germline V gives CDR1 SGHTA, CDR2 FQGNSA. V shed 5 bases, J shed 6 bases, and the junction held 6 bases outside the gene matches. This CDR3 contains 15 residues. The CDR3 loop is CASSPRTGPNSPLHF. In DNA form, the CDR3 reads TGTGCCAGCAGCCCCAGGACAGGGCCTAATTCACCCCTCCACTTT.